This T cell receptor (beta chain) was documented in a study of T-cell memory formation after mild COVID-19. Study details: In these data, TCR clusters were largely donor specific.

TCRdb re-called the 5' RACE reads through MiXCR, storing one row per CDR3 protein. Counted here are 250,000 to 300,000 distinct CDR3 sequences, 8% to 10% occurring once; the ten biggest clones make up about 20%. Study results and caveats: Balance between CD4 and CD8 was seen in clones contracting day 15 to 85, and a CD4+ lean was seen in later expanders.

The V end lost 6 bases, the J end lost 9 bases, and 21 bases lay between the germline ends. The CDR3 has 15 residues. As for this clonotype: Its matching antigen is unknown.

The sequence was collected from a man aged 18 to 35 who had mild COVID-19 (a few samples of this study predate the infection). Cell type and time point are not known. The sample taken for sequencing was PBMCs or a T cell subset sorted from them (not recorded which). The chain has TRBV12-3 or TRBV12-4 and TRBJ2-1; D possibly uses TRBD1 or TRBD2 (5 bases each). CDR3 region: CASRPGTQAGGEQFF. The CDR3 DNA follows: TGTGCCAGCAGACCTGGCACTCAGGCTGGGGGTGAGCAGTTCTTC.